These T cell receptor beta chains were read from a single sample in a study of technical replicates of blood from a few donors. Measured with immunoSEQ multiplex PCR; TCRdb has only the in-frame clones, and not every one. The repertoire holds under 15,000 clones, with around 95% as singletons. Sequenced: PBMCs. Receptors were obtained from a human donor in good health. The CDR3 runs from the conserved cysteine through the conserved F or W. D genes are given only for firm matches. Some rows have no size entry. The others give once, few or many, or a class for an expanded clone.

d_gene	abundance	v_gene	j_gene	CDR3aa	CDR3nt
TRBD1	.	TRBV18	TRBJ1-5	CASSLGQGSHQPQHF	TGTGCCAGCTCACTTGGACAGGGAAGTCATCAGCCCCAGCATTTT
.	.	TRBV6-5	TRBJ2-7	CASSSSWGLAYEQYF	TGTGCCAGCAGTAGCTCGTGGGGGCTTGCCTACGAGCAGTACTTC
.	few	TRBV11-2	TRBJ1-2	CASSLGTNYGYTF	TGTGCCAGCAGCTTAGGGACAAACTATGGCTACACCTTC
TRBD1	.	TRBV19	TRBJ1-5	CASSSQTGGQPQHF	TGTGCCAGTAGTTCGCAGACAGGGGGACAGCCCCAGCATTTT
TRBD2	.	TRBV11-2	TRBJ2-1	CASSQFGTSGWNEQFF	TGTGCCAGCAGCCAATTCGGGACTAGCGGGTGGAATGAGCAGTTCTTC
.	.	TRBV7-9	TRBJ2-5	CASSLQEQETQYF	TGTGCCAGCAGCTTGCAGGAACAAGAGACCCAGTACTTC
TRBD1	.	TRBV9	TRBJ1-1	CASSVEGTGNTEAFF	TGTGCCAGCAGCGTAGAGGGGACAGGGAACACTGAAGCTTTCTTT
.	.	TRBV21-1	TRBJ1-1	CASSKTGWNTEAFF	TGTGCCAGCAGCAAGACAGGGTGGAACACTGAAGCTTTCTTT
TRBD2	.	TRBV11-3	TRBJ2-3	CASSLLAGGTQYF	TGTGCCAGCAGCTTACTAGCGGGAGGGACGCAGTATTTT
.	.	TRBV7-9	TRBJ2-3	CASSLGQGTDTQYF	TGTGCCAGCAGCTTGGGGCAGGGCACAGATACGCAGTATTTT
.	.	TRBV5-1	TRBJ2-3	CASSFEGTDTQYF	TGCGCCAGCAGCTTCGAGGGCACAGATACGCAGTATTTT
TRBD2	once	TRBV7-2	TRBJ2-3	CASSLSGTSGLRQYF	TGTGCCAGCAGCTTATCGGGGACTAGCGGCTTGAGGCAGTATTTT
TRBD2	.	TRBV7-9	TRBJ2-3	CASSPGLAETDTQYF	TGTGCCAGCAGCCCTGGACTAGCGGAAACAGATACGCAGTATTTT
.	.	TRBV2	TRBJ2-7	CASSQQGPYEQYF	TGTGCCAGCAGCCAACAGGGACCCTACGAGCAGTACTTC
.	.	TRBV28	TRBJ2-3	CASSFSGTSTDTQYF	TGTGCCAGCAGTTTCTCGGGAACTAGCACAGATACGCAGTATTTT
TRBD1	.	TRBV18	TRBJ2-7	CASSPAVKPGTGYEQYF	TGTGCCAGCTCACCGGCCGTAAAACCCGGGACAGGGTACGAGCAGTACTTC
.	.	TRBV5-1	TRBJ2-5	CASSLGGWDWMETQYF	TGCGCCAGCAGCTTGGGTGGGTGGGACTGGATGGAGACCCAGTACTTC
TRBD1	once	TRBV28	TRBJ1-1	CASRTGGAGDTEAFF	TGTGCCAGCCGGACAGGGGGCGCGGGAGACACTGAAGCTTTCTTT
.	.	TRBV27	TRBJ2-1	CASSLASGNEQFF	TGTGCCAGCAGTTTAGCATCAGGAAATGAGCAGTTCTTC
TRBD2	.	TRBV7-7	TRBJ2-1	CASSPLAGTSIDEQFF	TGTGCCAGCAGCCCCCTGGCCGGGACTAGCATCGATGAGCAGTTCTTC
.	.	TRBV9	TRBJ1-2	CASSVGTARHGGYTF	TGTGCCAGCAGCGTAGGAACAGCACGGCATGGCGGCTACACCTTC
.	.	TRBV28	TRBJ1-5	CASSHNQPQHF	TGTGCCAGCAGCCACAATCAGCCCCAGCATTTT
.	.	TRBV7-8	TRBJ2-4	CASSPANRGVAKNIQYF	TGTGCCAGCAGCCCTGCAAATCGGGGTGTAGCCAAAAACATTCAGTACTTC
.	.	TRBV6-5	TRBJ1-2	CASSDTYYGYTF	TGTGCCAGCAGCGACACCTACTATGGCTACACCTTC
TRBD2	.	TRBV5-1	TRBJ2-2	CASSWTSGTNTGELFF	TGCGCCAGCAGTTGGACTAGCGGGACGAACACCGGGGAGCTGTTTTTT
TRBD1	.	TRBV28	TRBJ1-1	CASTSEGTGHTEAFF	TGTGCCAGCACCTCGGAGGGGACAGGGCACACTGAAGCTTTCTTT
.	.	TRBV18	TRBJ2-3	CASSPTPSDNTQYF	TGTGCCAGCTCCCCTACCCCCTCCGATAATACGCAGTATTTT
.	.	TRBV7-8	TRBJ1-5	CASSLGLGNQPQHF	TGTGCCAGCAGCTTGGGACTCGGAAATCAGCCCCAGCATTTT